This note documents a single TCR beta chain sequence. Antigen: not known. The method was immunoSEQ multiplex PCR; TCRdb's version includes in-frame clones alone and lacks a portion of them. Altogether approximately 110,000 clones are present, 80% to 90% being singletons, with the ten largest covering about a sixth. The sample is drawn from a study of identifying expanded T cells in peripheral blood. Overall study findings and caveats: About 1.3 clones differed between technical replicates, versus approximately 17 and 20 over time.

Germline trimming cut 4 bases from V and 0 bases from J; bases unmatched to any gene: 6. This CDR3 contains 17 residues. CDR1 is LGHNA and CDR2 is YNFKEQ in the germline V gene. This rearrangement joins TRBV4-2 to TRBJ2-3; TRBD2 aligns across 11 bases. The clonotype comes from a person aged 18-70 years in good health. Sequencing input: blood. The CDR3 spells CASSRPSGGRSTDTQYF. The CDR3, as DNA: TGTGCCAGCAGCCGTCCTAGCGGGGGGAGGAGCACAGATACGCAGTATTTT.